This TCR beta chain is drawn from a study of vaccination effects on CD4 cells after COVID-19. About the research overall: Post-vaccine specimens arrived a median 72 days past the second dose.

Prior to sequencing, the ViraFEST assay stimulated PBMC with viral peptide pools, which expanded the antigen-specific CD4+ T cells. CD4+ T cells were isolated after nine to ten days of culture. PCR-confirmed SARS-CoV-2 infection occurred in the person between March and December 2020. Two-dose BNT162b2 or mRNA-1273 vaccination was given to participants. This clone was counted only a few times. What it binds is not known. CDR3 length: 14 amino acids. CDR1 and CDR2 from the germline V gene are KGHSH and LQKENI. V was clipped by 4 bases and J by 2 bases, with 9 bases between them. Sequencing used immunoSEQ multiplex PCR; TCRdb keeps in-frame clones, though not all of them. The sample has more than 15,000 clones, less than 85% seen once; the top ten hold about 20%. Study-wide points: Long after vaccination, the clones induced by infection and by vaccine shrank markedly in size.

This TCR was recovered from a human donor who had a prior SARS-CoV-2 infection. The chain recombines TRBV18 with TRBJ1-3, with D maybe TRBD1 (6 bases). The sample consisted of CD4+ T cells from PBMCs cultured with SARS-CoV-2 spike peptides, taken after COVID-19 vaccination. The CDR3 spells CASSRQAPGNTIYF. The CDR3 coding sequence is TGTGCCAGCTCACGACAGGCCCCTGGAAACACCATATATTTT.